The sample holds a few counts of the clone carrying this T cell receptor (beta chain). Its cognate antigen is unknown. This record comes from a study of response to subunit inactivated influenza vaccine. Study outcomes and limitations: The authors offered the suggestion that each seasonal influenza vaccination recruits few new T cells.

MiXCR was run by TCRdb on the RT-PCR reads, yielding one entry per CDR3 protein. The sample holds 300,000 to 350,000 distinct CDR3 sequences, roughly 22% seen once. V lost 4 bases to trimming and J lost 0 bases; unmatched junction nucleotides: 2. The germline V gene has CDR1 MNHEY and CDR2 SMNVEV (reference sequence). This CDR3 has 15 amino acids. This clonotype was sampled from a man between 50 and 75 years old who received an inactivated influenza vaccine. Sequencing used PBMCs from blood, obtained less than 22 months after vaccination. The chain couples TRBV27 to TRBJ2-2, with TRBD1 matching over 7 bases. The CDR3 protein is CASSWGQTNTGELFF. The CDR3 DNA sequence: TGTGCCAGCAGTTGGGGACAGACGAACACCGGGGAGCTGTTTTTT.